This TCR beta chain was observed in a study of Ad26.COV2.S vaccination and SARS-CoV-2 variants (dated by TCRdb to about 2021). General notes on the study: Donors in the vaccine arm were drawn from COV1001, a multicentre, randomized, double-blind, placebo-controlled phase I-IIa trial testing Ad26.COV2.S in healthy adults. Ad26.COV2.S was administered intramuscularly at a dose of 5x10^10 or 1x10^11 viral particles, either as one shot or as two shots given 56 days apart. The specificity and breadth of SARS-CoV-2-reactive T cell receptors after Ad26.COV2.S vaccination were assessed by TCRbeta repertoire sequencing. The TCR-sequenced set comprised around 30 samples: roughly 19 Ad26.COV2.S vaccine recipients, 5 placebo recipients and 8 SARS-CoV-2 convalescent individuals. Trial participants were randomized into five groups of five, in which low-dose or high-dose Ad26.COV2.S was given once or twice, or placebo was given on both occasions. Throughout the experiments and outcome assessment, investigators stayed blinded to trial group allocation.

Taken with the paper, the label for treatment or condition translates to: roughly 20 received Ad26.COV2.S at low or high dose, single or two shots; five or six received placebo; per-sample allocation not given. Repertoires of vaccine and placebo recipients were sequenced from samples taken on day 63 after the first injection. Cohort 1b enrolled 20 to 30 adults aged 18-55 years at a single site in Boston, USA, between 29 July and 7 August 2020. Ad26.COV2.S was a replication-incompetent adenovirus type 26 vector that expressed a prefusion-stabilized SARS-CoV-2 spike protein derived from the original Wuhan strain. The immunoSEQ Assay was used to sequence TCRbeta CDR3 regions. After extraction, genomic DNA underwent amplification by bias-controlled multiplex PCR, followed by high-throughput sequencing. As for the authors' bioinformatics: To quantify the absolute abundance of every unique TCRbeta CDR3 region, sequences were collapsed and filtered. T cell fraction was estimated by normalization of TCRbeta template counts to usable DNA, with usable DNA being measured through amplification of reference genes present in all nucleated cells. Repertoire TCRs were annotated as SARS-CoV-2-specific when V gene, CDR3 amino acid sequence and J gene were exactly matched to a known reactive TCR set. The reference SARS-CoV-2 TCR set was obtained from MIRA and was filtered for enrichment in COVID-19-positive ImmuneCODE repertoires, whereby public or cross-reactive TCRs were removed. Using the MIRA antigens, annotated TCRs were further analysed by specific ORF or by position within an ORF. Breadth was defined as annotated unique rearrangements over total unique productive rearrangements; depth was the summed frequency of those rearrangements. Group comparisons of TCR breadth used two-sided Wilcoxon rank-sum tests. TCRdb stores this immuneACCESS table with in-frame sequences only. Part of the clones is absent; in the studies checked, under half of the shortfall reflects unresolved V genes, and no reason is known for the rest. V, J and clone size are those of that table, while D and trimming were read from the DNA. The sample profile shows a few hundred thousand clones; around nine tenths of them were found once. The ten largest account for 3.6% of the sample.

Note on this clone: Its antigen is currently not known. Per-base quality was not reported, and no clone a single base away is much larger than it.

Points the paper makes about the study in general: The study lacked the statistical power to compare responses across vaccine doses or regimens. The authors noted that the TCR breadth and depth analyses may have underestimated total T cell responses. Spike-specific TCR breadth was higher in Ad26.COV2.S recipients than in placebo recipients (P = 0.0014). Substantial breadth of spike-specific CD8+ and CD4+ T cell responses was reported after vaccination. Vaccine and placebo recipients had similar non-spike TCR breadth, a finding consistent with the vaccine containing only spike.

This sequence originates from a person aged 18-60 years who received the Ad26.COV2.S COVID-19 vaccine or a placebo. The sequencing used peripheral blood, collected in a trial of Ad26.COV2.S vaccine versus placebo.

The CDR3 protein: CASSPNRVNEQFF. The DNA reads as follows: TGTGCCAGCAGCCCCAACAGGGTCAATGAGCAGTTCTTC. This receptor chain uses TRBV11-3 and TRBJ2-1; TRBD1 could be the D gene, as 6 bases match. CDR1 and CDR2, looked up from the germline V gene, are SGHNT and YENEEA. V lost 5 bases and J lost 6 bases; the stretch between them is 11 bases long. The CDR3 goes from the cysteine to the phenylalanine over 13 residues. The kept DNA is CDR3 alone, 39 bases in frame from the first base.